This TCR beta chain was captured by sequencing in a study of cytomegalovirus exposure and HLA in healthy donors. Study context: In a later analysis, it was reported that the roughly 120 validation repertoires had been produced on the same platform as the 700 or so repertoires belonging to the first cohort. Study outcomes and limitations: Across donors, most TCRs were seen rarely, yet some public ones were widespread.

The repertoire was sequenced with immunoSEQ multiplex PCR; TCRdb's copy has only in-frame clones and lacks some. The data contain about 200,000 clones, about 81% of them singletons. Notes on this clone: Its specificity is unknown.

Among the roughly 120 subjects of the validation cohort, separate from the approximately 670-subject first cohort, were the donors. Germline V gene data show CDR1 as MDHEN and CDR2 as SYDVKM. CDR3 size: 16 residues. Trimming pared 6 bases from V and 1 base from J, leaving 19 bases between. The chain couples TRBV28 to TRBJ2-7; TRBD2 might be the D (7 bases). This clonotype was obtained from a woman in her 30s in good health and CMV-seronegative. Material for sequencing was PBMCs. CDR3 sequence reads: CASRSPGGDKSYEQYF. CDR3 DNA sequence: TGTGCCAGCAGGTCCCCTGGGGGGGACAAGTCCTACGAGCAGTACTTC.